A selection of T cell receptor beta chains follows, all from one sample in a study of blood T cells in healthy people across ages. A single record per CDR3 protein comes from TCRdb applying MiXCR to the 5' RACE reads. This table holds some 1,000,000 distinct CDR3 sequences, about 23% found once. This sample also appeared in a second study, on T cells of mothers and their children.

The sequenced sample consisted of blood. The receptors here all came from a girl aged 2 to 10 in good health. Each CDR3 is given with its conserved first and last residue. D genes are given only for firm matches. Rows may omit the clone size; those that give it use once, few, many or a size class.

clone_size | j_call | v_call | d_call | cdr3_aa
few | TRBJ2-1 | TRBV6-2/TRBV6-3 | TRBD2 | CAQSRGGSYNEQFF
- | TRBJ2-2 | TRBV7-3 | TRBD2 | CASSFGLDSPGELFF
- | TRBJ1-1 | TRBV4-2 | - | CASSLSGAGGPRGAFF
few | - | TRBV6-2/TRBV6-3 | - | CASSFGLSSYEQYF
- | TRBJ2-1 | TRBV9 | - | CACSRTWGSSYNEQFF
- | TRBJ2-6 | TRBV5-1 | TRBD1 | CASRQGSSGANVLTF
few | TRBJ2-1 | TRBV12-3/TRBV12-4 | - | CANSLPAGRTQFF
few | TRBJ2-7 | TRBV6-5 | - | CASSYRGLNGPTGEQYF
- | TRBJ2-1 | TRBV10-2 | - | CATQGFSYNEQFF
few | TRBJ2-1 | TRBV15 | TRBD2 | CATSRRSKGGSSYNEQFF
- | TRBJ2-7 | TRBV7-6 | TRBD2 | CASSLLLAGDQPDYEQYF
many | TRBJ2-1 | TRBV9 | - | CASSVEAGSPNEQFF
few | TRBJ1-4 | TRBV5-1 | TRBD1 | CASSSGTGEELFF
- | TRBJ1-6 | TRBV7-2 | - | CASSLYGTNSPLHF
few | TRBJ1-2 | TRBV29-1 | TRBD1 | CSVEAPDRESRGYTF
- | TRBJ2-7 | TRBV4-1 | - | CASSQVVGGYYEQYF
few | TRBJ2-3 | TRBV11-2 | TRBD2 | CASSLQGTSGSTDTQYF
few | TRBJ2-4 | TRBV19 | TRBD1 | CASSDPTGVENIQYF
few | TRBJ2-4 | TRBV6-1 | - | CATGSGMKNIQYF
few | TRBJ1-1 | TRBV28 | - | CASSWFKGAEAFF
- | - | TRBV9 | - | CASSVVGAQVGNEQFF
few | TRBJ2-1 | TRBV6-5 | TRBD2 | CASSYSGGTSANEQFF
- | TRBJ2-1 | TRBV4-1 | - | CASSQVLAAEQFF
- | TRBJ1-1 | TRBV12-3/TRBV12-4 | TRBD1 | CASSYGQGLNTEAFF
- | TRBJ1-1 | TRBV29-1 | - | CNVEEGTSGAFF
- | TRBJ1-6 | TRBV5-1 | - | CASSLIFGRDNSPLHF
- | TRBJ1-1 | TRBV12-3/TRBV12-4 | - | CASSLGGGVSEAFF
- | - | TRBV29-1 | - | CSVPGRGAYEQYF
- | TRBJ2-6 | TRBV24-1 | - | CATSGGGDTSSGANVLTF
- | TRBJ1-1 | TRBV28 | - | CASMGGSFTEAFF
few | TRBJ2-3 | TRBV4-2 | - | CASSPDPPVPDTQYF
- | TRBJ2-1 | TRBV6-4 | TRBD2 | CASLAGTSSRYNEQFF
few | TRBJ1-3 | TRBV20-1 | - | CSARVGRVSGNTIYF
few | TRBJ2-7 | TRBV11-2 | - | CASRGPGDPYEQYF
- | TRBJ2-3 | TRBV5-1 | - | CASSLAPSGVRTDTQYF
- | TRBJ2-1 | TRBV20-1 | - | CSARTIAGGFSYNEQFF
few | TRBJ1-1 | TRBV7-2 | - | CASSAVDGFSEAFF
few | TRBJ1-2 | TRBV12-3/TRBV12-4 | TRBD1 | CASSKTGPDYTF
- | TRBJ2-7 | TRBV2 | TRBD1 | CASRDRGLEYEQYF
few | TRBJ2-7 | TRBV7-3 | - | CASSLTPGTYEQYF
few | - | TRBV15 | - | CATSRELLSNSYSYEQYF
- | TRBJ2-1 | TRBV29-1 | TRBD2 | CSLVVGLVYNEQFF
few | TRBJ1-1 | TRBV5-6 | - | CASSFISAMNTEAFF